These 24 T cell receptor beta chains were all obtained from the same sample, sequenced in a study of low-dose radiotherapy and immunotherapy resistance in tumors (dated by TCRdb to 2021 to 2024). The sample's time point label, decoded: before trial treatment. The sequencing machine was an Illumina HiSeq 2500. First-strand cDNA was synthesized with Superscript III and a set of TRAV- and TRBV-specific primers, covering both TCRalpha and TCRbeta chains. TCRs were amplified with Phusion for around 20 PCR cycles using a constant-region primer together with the adapter attached to the V primers. In-frame beta chains were kept once TCRdb had trimmed the public reads at Q25 with fastp and called clones with MiXCR. One record per CDR3 amino acid sequence lists the most common genes and DNA. The sample table lists roughly 36,000 distinct CDR3 sequences, roughly 30% of them with a count of one. The ten top clones hold approximately 3.7% of the sample.

The sample here was PBMCs, taken before treatment. These receptors were collected from a male donor with gallbladder cancer.

The rearrangement uses TRBV28 and TRBJ1-5, with D unresolved. Per germline, CDR1 MDHEN and CDR2 SYDVKM. With 2 bases removed from V and 9 bases from J, the gap between germline ends came to 14 bases. The CDR3 covers 14 residues. The CDR3 region has the DNA TGTGCCAGCAGTTTAAATAGCGATTTAGGGCCCCAGCATTTT. This gives the protein CASSLNSDLGPQHF.

The V call is TRBV13, the J call TRBJ2-1; D gene uncertain. Germline CDR1 and CDR2: PRHDT and FYEKMQ (reference sequence). V gave up 1 base and J gave up 8 bases, with 12 bases separating them. The CDR3 spans 14 residues. Here the CDR3 DNA reads TGTGCCAGCAGCTTAGACTACCTCATCCATGAGCAGTTCTTC. It codes for CASSLDYLIHEQFF.

This clonotype has only a few counts. It differs at one base from a far larger clone, so likely a read error. The rearrangement joins TRBV4-2 to TRBJ2-7, with TRBD2 matching over 8 bases. Germline V gene sequence: CDR1 LGHNA, CDR2 YNFKEQ. The CDR3 runs to 22 residues. After removal of 4 bases from V and 7 bases from J, the junction contained 33 bases not matched to a gene. The chain's CDR3 is CASSPSALSGRAVSSSYNEQYF. The DNA of the CDR3 is TGTGCCAGCAGCCCCTCGGCTCTTTCCGGGAGGGCCGTATCGAGCTCCTACAATGAGCAGTACTTC.

In its sample, this clonotype was seen a few times. The rearrangement links TRBV3-1 to TRBJ2-5; weak D call: TRBD2 (7 bases). V shed 0 bases and J shed 4 bases, with 15 bases lying between them. Germline V CDR1 and CDR2: LGHDT, YNNKEL (reference sequence). The CDR3 has 16 residues. The CDR3 sequence: CASSQDWGGAPETQYF. The CDR3 DNA follows: TGTGCCAGCAGCCAAGATTGGGGGGGGGCCCCAGAGACCCAGTACTTC.

The chain carries TRBV28 and TRBJ2-3, with TRBD1 matching over 7 bases. CDR1 is MDHEN, CDR2 SYDVKM, per germline. Trimming removed 6 bases from V and 4 bases from J; junction bases left unmatched: 7. The CDR3 length is 14 residues. CDR3 coding DNA: TGTGCCAGCAGCCTCGACAGGGTGGCAGATACGCAGTATTTT. Protein sequence: CASSLDRVADTQYF.

The chain joins TRBV5-4 to TRBJ2-5; D is perhaps TRBD2 (7 bases). CDR3 length equals 14 residues. Germline V lookup: CDR1 SGHNT, CDR2 YYREEE (reference sequence). Trimming left V 2 bases short and J 3 bases short, with 11 bases between. The CDR3 sequence is CASSFPGGKETQYF. CDR3 DNA sequence: TGTGCCAGCAGCTTCCCGGGGGGCAAAGAGACCCAGTACTTC.

About this clonotype: A far larger clone is off by one base, so a read error is likely. In nucleotides, the CDR3 is TGTGCCAGCATGGGCTCTGGGGCCAACGTCCTGACTTTC. This codes for CASMGSGANVLTF. The V and J genes are TRBV28 and TRBJ2-6; unclear D gene. The CDR3 consists of 13 residues. Germline V gene sequence: CDR1 MDHEN, CDR2 SYDVKM. With 7 bases removed from V and 0 bases from J, the gap between germline ends came to 4 bases.

The chain carries TRBV7-2 and TRBJ1-5, with D perhaps matching TRBD1 (5 bases). With 5 bases removed from V and 3 bases from J, the gap between germline ends came to 11 bases. Germline V gives CDR1 SGHTA, CDR2 FQGNSA. The CDR3 has 14 amino acids. CDR3: CASSPQGYNQPQHF. In nucleotides, the CDR3 is TGTGCCAGCAGCCCCCAGGGATACAATCAGCCCCAGCATTTT.

This clonotype was observed at least ten times. V is TRBV29-1 and J is TRBJ2-1, with D unclear. The CDR3 loop spans 16 amino acids. Germline values: CDR1 SQVTM, CDR2 ANQGSEA. V lost 0 bases to trimming and J lost 1 base, with 13 bases between them. DNA of the CDR3: TGCAGCGTTGAAGATCCTGCTGGCGATTCCTACAATGAGCAGTTCTTC. Encoded protein: CSVEDPAGDSYNEQFF.

This clonotype was seen many times. The rearrangement links TRBV5-6 to TRBJ1-5; D not certain. The CDR3 is 14 amino acids. Germline assignment: CDR1 SGHDT and CDR2 YYEEEE. Trimming removed 3 bases from V and 10 bases from J, with 17 bases in between. The CDR3 DNA follows: TGTGCCAGCAGCTGGAAGGACCCAACTGATCCCCAGCATTTT. It translates to CASSWKDPTDPQHF.

A word on this clonotype: A far more abundant clone sits one base away, making this likely a read error. V gene TRBV7-3 combines with J gene TRBJ2-7, with 7 bases that match TRBD1. The CDR3 loop spans 14 amino acids. CDR1 and CDR2 (germline): SGHTA, FQGTGA. In DNA form, the CDR3 reads TGTACCAGCAGCTTAACGGGACAGACATACGAGCAGTACTTC. This gives the protein CTSSLTGQTYEQYF.

CDR3 sequence reads: CASSTLAGVSGELFF. DNA of the CDR3: TGTGCCAGCAGCACCCTAGCGGGAGTTTCCGGGGAGCTGTTTTTT. The chain recombines TRBV13 with TRBJ2-2, with 10 bases lining up with TRBD2. CDR3 size: 15 residues. V trimming: 5 bases; J trimming: 6 bases; junction bases outside the gene matches: 6. Germline CDR1 is PRHDT and CDR2 is FYEKMQ (reference sequence).

Many counts were recorded for this clonotype. The chain employs TRBV9 and TRBJ2-5; 10 bases align to TRBD2. Unmatched junction bases numbered 6, after V lost 3 bases and J lost 4 bases. From germline, CDR1 is SGDLS and CDR2 YYNGEE. The length of the CDR3 is 15 residues. This CDR3 reads CASSASERGGETQYF. The CDR3 DNA sequence: TGTGCCAGCAGCGCCAGCGAGCGGGGGGGAGAGACCCAGTACTTC.

This clonotype was picked up many times. V gene TRBV27 combines with J gene TRBJ2-1, with D possibly TRBD2 on 6 matching bases. From germline, CDR1 is MNHEY and CDR2 SMNVEV (reference sequence). V was pared by 5 bases and J by 9 bases, with 17 bases between. The CDR3 totals 14 residues. CDR3 amino acids: CASSARQWRGEQFF. The CDR3 DNA follows: TGTGCCAGCAGTGCCCGACAGTGGAGGGGTGAGCAGTTCTTC.

There are many counts of this clonotype. J is TRBJ2-7 and V is TRBV6-2 or TRBV6-3; 12 positions agree with TRBD1. Germline V lookup: CDR1 MNHEY, CDR2 SVGEGT. The CDR3 sequence is 15 residues long. J lost 3 bases, V lost 5 bases, and 5 bases had no gene match. This chain's CDR3 is CASSEGTGGYYEQYF. CDR3 in DNA: TGTGCCAGCAGTGAAGGGACAGGGGGCTACTACGAGCAGTACTTC.

Worth noting for this clonotype: It is unclear where the CDR3 begins or ends on the DNA, so no DNA is shown, and the CDR3 is as TCRdb lists it. The chain employs TRBV20-1 and TRBJ2-2; the table's D call of TRBD1 was not tested on the DNA. Per germline, CDR1 DFQATT and CDR2 SNEGSKA (reference sequence). From its first to its last residue, the CDR3 has 17 amino acids. The CDR3 spells CSAITGGAGGELFFFFF.

Ten or more counts support this clonotype. This chain links TRBV2 with TRBJ2-6; D call uncertain. This CDR3 comprises 13 residues. The V gene's germline CDR1 is SNHLY and CDR2 FYNNEI. V lost 6 bases, J lost 0 bases, and 3 bases lay in between. The CDR3 is CASRSSGANVLTF. In DNA form, the CDR3 reads TGTGCCAGCAGGAGCTCTGGGGCCAACGTCCTGACTTTC.

The sample holds a few counts of this clonotype. A far more abundant clone sits one base away, making this likely a read error. The chain joins TRBV2 to TRBJ2-4; a weak D match, TRBD2 (6 bases). From germline, CDR1 is SNHLY and CDR2 FYNNEI. V lost 11 bases, J lost 13 bases, and 24 bases lay in between. This CDR3 spans 13 amino acids. CDR3 in DNA: TGTGCCCATTTATCGGGCCTAGCGAATGAGCAGTACTTC. It is translated as CAHLSGLANEQYF.

This clonotype is labeled as medium-sized. The genes are TRBV6-1 and TRBJ1-1; D may be TRBD1 (5 bases). Trimming removed 0 bases from V and 2 bases from J, with 16 bases in between. The CDR3 loop spans 17 amino acids. Germline CDR1 MNHNS, CDR2 SASEGT. The CDR3 loop is CASSEAFGPGGNTEAFF. The CDR3 DNA is TGTGCCAGCAGTGAAGCGTTTGGGCCCGGGGGAAACACTGAAGCTTTCTTT.

This chain uses TRBV12-3 or TRBV12-4 with TRBJ2-1, with D unresolved. This CDR3 region has 10 residues. With 8 bases removed from V and 10 bases from J, the gap between germline ends came to 9 bases. For the CDR3, the DNA is TGTGCCAGCGGGATAGGGGAGCAGTTCTTC. Translating it yields CASGIGEQFF.

At least ten counts were recorded for this clonotype. The chain joins TRBV2 to TRBJ1-3; D is ambiguous. CDR3 length equals 16 residues. V gave up 6 bases and J gave up 4 bases, with 19 bases separating them. Germline V CDR1 and CDR2: SNHLY, FYNNEI. In DNA, the CDR3 is TGTGCCAGCAGCGAGCTTTCGACCCGTGGGGGAAACACCATATATTTT. Amino acid sequence: CASSELSTRGGNTIYF.

As concerns this clonotype: A far larger clone is one nucleotide away, so this likely arose from a read error. The conserved final phenylalanine or tryptophan is absent from the CDR3, which likely points to a read error. V is TRBV5-8 and J is TRBJ2-3, with D unresolved. Germline-derived CDR1 and CDR2 are SGHTS and YDEGEE. The CDR3 contains 15 residues. V lost 2 bases to trimming and J lost 2 bases, with 12 bases between them. For the CDR3, the DNA is TGTGCCAGCAGCTTAGATTGGACCGACACAGATACGCAGTATTAT. It encodes CASSLDWTDTDTQYY.

The chain combines TRBV9 with TRBJ1-6; D gene unclear. V was shortened by 0 bases and J by 1 base, with 8 bases between the two germline ends. Germline CDR1 is SGDLS and CDR2 is YYNGEE. This CDR3 has 16 amino acids. CDR3 sequence reads: CASSVDDGSYNSPLHF. CDR3 in DNA: TGTGCCAGCAGCGTAGACGATGGTTCCTATAATTCACCCCTCCACTTT. The whole variable domain, remainder taken from reference TRBV9 and TRBJ1-6, is DSGVTQTPKHLITATGQRVTLRCSPRSGDLSVYWYQQSLDQGLQFLIQYYNGEERAKGNILERFSAQQFPDLHSELNLSSLELGDSALYFCASSVDDGSYNSPLHFGNGTRLTVT.

The chain couples TRBV27 to TRBJ2-1; TRBD2 agrees at 10 bases. Germline CDR1 is MNHEY and CDR2 is SMNVEV (reference sequence). J was trimmed by 1 base and V by 5 bases; bases with no gene match: 14. CDR3 length: 19 amino acids. CDR3 protein: CASSGRPSGSGGSYNEQFF. In nucleotides, the CDR3 is TGTGCCAGCAGTGGCCGGCCTAGCGGGAGTGGAGGGTCCTACAATGAGCAGTTCTTC.